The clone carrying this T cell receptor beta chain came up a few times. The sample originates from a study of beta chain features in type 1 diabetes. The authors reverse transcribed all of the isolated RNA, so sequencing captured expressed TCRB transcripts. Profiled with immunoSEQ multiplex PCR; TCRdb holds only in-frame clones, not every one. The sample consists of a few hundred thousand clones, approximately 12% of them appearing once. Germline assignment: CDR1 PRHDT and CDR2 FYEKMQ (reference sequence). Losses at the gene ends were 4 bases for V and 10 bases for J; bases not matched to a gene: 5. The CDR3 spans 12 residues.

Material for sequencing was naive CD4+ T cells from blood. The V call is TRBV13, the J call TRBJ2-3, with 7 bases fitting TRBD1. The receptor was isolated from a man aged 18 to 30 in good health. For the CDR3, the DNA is TGTGCCAGCAGCTCGTACGGGACAGCGCAGTATTTT. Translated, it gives CASSSYGTAQYF.